The 29 T cell receptor beta chains listed next were all sequenced from one sample in a study of blood T cells in healthy people across ages. Primers used in a second PCR of roughly 7 to 11 cycles were a sample-barcoded 5' primer and a J-beta primer mix. TCRdb re-called the 5' RACE reads with MiXCR, one entry per CDR3 protein. Among 700,000 to 1,000,000 distinct CDR3 sequences listed, more than 40% were seen once. The source material was blood. All receptors derive from a man in his fifties or sixties in good health.

This clonotype has only one observation. As the CDR3 is not closed by the conserved phenylalanine or tryptophan, this likely results from a read error. This chain links TRBV6-2 or TRBV6-3 with TRBJ2-7; D might be TRBD1 (7 bases). The CDR3 runs to 15 residues. V was pared by 0 bases and J by 0 bases, with 9 bases between. Germline V gives CDR1 MNHEY, CDR2 SVGEGT. CDR3 DNA sequence: TGTGCCAGCAGTTACTCGCGGGACAGCTCCTACGAGCAGTACATC. The encoded protein is CASSYSRDSSYEQYI.

The chain couples TRBV27 to TRBJ2-7, with D unresolved. TRBJ2-5 matches the DNA end more closely, so the J call is doubtful. This CDR3 has 13 residues. Looked up from germline, CDR1 is MNHEY and CDR2 is SMNVEV (reference sequence). Written as DNA, the CDR3 is TGTGCCAGCAGTTTCGTAGGGCCAGAGACCCAGTACTTC. It translates to CASSFVGPETQYF.

This clonotype was seen only a few times. The chain recombines TRBV20-1 with TRBJ1-2; a weak D match, TRBD1 (5 bases). This CDR3 is 14 amino acids long. V was cut by 3 bases and J by 6 bases, with 17 bases left in between. Germline CDR1 DFQATT, CDR2 SNEGSKA (reference sequence). CDR3 DNA sequence: TGCAGTGCTAGGGAGCCAGGCAGGGTAGATGGCTACACCTTC. Protein product: CSAREPGRVDGYTF.

The V call is TRBV7-9, the J call TRBJ2-7, with 12 bases matching TRBD1. This CDR3 has 16 residues. The V and J ends lost 5 bases and 4 bases, in that order; junction bases with no gene match: 9. Germline CDR1 is SEHNR and CDR2 is FQNEAQ (reference sequence). In DNA, the CDR3 is TGTGCCAGCAGCAAACCGGGACAGGGGGCCCCATACGAGCAGTACTTC. This encodes CASSKPGQGAPYEQYF.

J is TRBJ2-7 and V is TRBV7-8, with 7 bases identical to TRBD2. With V trimmed by 4 bases and J by 4 bases, 7 bases remained unmatched. Germline V lookup: CDR1 SGHVS, CDR2 FQNEAQ. The CDR3 spans 14 residues. CDR3 DNA: TGTGCCAGCAGCTCCCGGGCGGGGGAATACGAGCAGTACTTC. This sequence encodes CASSSRAGEYEQYF.

This clonotype was found once. This sequence joins TRBV6-1 and TRBJ2-5, with 9 bases aligning to TRBD2. This CDR3 comprises 16 residues. With V trimmed by 5 bases and J by 1 base, 8 bases remained unmatched. CDR1 is MNHNS and CDR2 is SASEGT in the germline V gene. The CDR3 reads CASSPWRAGGQETQYF. CDR3 coding DNA: TGTGCCAGCAGTCCTTGGCGAGCGGGGGGCCAAGAGACCCAGTACTTC.

A few counts support this clonotype. The gene calls are TRBV4-1 and TRBJ1-2; maybe TRBD1 (6 bases). Trimming removed 4 bases from V and 7 bases from J, with 19 bases in between. The CDR3 sequence is 15 residues long. The germline V gene has CDR1 MGHRA and CDR2 YSYEKL. DNA of the CDR3: TGCGCCAGCAGCCTTCGGACAAGTGAGGGGGGTGGCTACACCTTC. Its protein product is CASSLRTSEGGGYTF.

This chain connects TRBV11-2 to TRBJ2-1; D not resolved. The CDR3 has 15 residues. CDR1 and CDR2 from the germline V gene are SGHAT and FQNNGV. V shed 5 bases and J shed 1 base, with 12 bases lying between them. This CDR3 reads CASSPTIGSYNEQFF. The CDR3 DNA reads as TGTGCCAGCAGCCCCACGATAGGGTCCTACAATGAGCAGTTCTTC.

This chain joins TRBV5-1 and TRBJ2-3; D ambiguous. Trimming took 0 bases from V and 3 from J, leaving 11 bases between them. This CDR3 has 15 amino acids. The germline gives CDR1 SGHRS, CDR2 YFSETQ. The CDR3 coding sequence is TGCGCCAGCAGCTTGGGAACACTCCAAACAGATACGCAGTATTTT. This translates into CASSLGTLQTDTQYF.

The V call is TRBV11-3, the J call TRBJ2-1, with 11 nucleotides matching TRBD1. Germline V gene data show CDR1 as SGHNT and CDR2 as YENEEA. The CDR3 length is 18 residues. After removal of 0 bases from V and 9 bases from J, the junction contained 13 bases not matched to a gene. Here the CDR3 reads CASSLDHAGTGGFGEQFF. CDR3 nucleotides: TGTGCCAGCAGCTTAGACCACGCCGGGACAGGGGGTTTCGGTGAGCAGTTCTTC.

This sequence joins TRBV24-1 and TRBJ2-1; tentatively, D is TRBD1 (6 bases). Germline V gene sequence: CDR1 KGHDR, CDR2 SFDVKD. The germline V and J ends were trimmed by 7 bases and 1 base, with 28 bases remaining between them. The length of the CDR3 is 20 residues. The CDR3 nucleotides are TGTGCCACCAGCCCTCGGGGCGCGACAGGACCAAGTGGGTCCTACAATGAGCAGTTCTTC. As protein: CATSPRGATGPSGSYNEQFF.

The J gene is TRBJ2-3, the V gene TRBV7-2, with D maybe TRBD2 (5 bases). This CDR3 is 18 amino acids long. With 6 bases removed from V and 2 bases from J, the gap between germline ends came to 24 bases. From germline, CDR1 is SGHTA and CDR2 FQGNSA. The CDR3 DNA sequence: TGTGCCAGCAGTCAGAGAGGCGCGAGGGCACTAAACACAGATACGCAGTATTTT. Its translation: CASSQRGARALNTDTQYF.

This clonotype was picked up a small number of times. This chain joins TRBV5-1 and TRBJ1-4; D unresolved. The CDR3 consists of 12 residues. The germline V gene encodes CDR1 SGHRS and CDR2 YFSETQ. V lost 1 base to trimming and J lost 7 bases, with 5 bases between them. CDR3 DNA: TGCGCCAGCAGCTTGTTTGGTGAAAAACTGTTTTTT. The encoded protein is CASSLFGEKLFF.

This chain connects TRBV4-1 to TRBJ2-5, with TRBD2 identical over 7 bases. CDR1 is MGHRA, CDR2 YSYEKL, per germline. The CDR3 runs 14 residues. V was clipped by 1 base and J by 5 bases; unmatched bases: 4. In nucleotides, the CDR3 is TGCGCCAGCAGCCAAGGGGGAGGGGATGAGACCCAGTACTTC. Amino acid sequence: CASSQGGGDETQYF.

This clonotype was seen repeatedly, ten times or more. The V gene is TRBV25-1, the J gene TRBJ2-5; D call uncertain. There are 13 residues in the CDR3. V was trimmed by 4 bases and J by 2 bases, leaving 8 bases between them. From germline, CDR1 is MGHDK and CDR2 SYGVNS. CDR3 nucleotides: TGTGCCAGCAGTGCCGGGTTACAAGAGACCCAGTACTTC. It codes for CASSAGLQETQYF.

Worth noting for this clonotype: A much larger clone differs by one base, so this may be a read error. J is TRBJ2-1 and V is TRBV29-1; maybe TRBD1 (5 bases). The ends were cut back, 4 bases at V and 10 bases at J, with 17 bases in the middle. This CDR3 has 13 amino acids. CDR1 is SQVTM and CDR2 is ANQGSEA in the germline V gene. In DNA, the CDR3 is TGCAGCGTTGTAGTCCAGGGTAAAGGCGAGCAGTTCTTC. This gives the protein CSVVVQGKGEQFF.

This clonotype was detected only a few times. The chain is built from TRBV9 and TRBJ2-1, with D hard to call. V was shortened by 0 bases and J by 6 bases, with 10 bases between the two germline ends. Germline CDR1 reads SGDLS; CDR2 reads YYNGEE. This CDR3 spans 14 amino acids. CDR3 sequence reads: CASSVGFSSNEQFF. CDR3 DNA sequence: TGTGCCAGCAGCGTAGGGTTTAGCTCCAATGAGCAGTTCTTC.

This clonotype turned up a few times. The V call is TRBV6-6, the J call TRBJ2-7; possibly TRBD2 for D (6 bases). The germline V gene encodes CDR1 MNHNY and CDR2 SVGAGI (reference sequence). Trimming cost V 3 bases and J 12 bases, with 12 bases left between them. The CDR3 is 11 amino acids. In DNA form, the CDR3 reads TGTGCCAGCAGTTATTCGGGGGTCTGGTACTTC. Translated: CASSYSGVWYF.

This clonotype was seen more than once but under ten times. V and J are TRBV3-1 and TRBJ2-3, with D maybe TRBD2 (6 bases). With 4 bases removed from V and 4 bases from J, the gap between germline ends came to 12 bases. Germline V gives CDR1 LGHDT, CDR2 YNNKEL (reference sequence). The CDR3 is made up of 14 amino acids. CDR3 sequence: CASSPTSSADTQYF. CDR3 bases: TGTGCCAGCAGCCCTACTAGCAGCGCAGATACGCAGTATTTT.

The V call is TRBV5-5, the J call TRBJ1-5, with D tentatively TRBD1 (6 bases). With 2 bases removed from V and 11 bases from J, the gap between germline ends came to 17 bases. The germline V gene has CDR1 SGHKS and CDR2 YYEKEE (reference sequence). The CDR3 loop spans 14 amino acids. For the CDR3, the DNA is TGTGCCAGCAGCTTTGGACAGCACGGCAGGGCCCAGCATTTT. This gives the protein CASSFGQHGRAQHF. Combining the CDR3 with reference TRBV5-5 and TRBJ1-5 gives the whole variable domain DAGVTQSPTHLIKTRGQQVTLRCSPISGHKSVSWYQQVLGQGPQFIFQYYEKEERGRGNFPDRFSARQFPNYSSELNVNALLLGDSALYLCASSFGQHGRAQHFGDGTRLSIL.

This clonotype was seen only a few times. V gene TRBV4-1 combines with J gene TRBJ2-1; 10 bases are shared with TRBD1. CDR1 is MGHRA, CDR2 YSYEKL, per germline. The length of the CDR3 is 17 residues. Trimming took 3 bases from V and 1 from J; bases not matched to a gene: 6. DNA of the CDR3: TGCGCCAGCAGCCATGCCCGGACAGGGGGATCCTACAATGAGCAGTTCTTC. Amino acids: CASSHARTGGSYNEQFF.

This clonotype appeared a single time. V is TRBV28 and J is TRBJ2-7; possibly TRBD1 for D (7 bases). Deletions cut 7 bases from V and 0 bases from J, with 16 bases between. The germline CDR1 and CDR2 sequences are MDHEN and SYDVKM. The CDR3 consists of 15 residues. Written as DNA, the CDR3 is TGTGCCAGCACCTTGACAGGGAGGTACTCCTACGAGCAGTACTTC. This encodes CASTLTGRYSYEQYF.

This clonotype was seen only a few times. The CDR3 coding sequence is TGTGCCAGCAGCCCCGCGGGACGTGCCACCTACGAGCAGTACTTC. Translation: CASSPAGRATYEQYF. The J gene is TRBJ2-7, the V gene TRBV28, with D maybe TRBD2 (6 bases). V was trimmed by 6 bases and J by 2 bases, leaving 17 bases between them. The CDR3 is made up of 15 amino acids. Germline V lookup: CDR1 MDHEN, CDR2 SYDVKM.

This clonotype was detected only a few times. At one of its ends the junction is not consistent with the germline gene, which may arise from a read error. The chain has TRBV5-1 and TRBJ2-5, with 8 bases matching TRBD2. The J call is uncertain, as TRBJ2-7 better fits the DNA end. Germline CDR1 and CDR2: SGHRS and YFSETQ. The CDR3 contains 14 residues. CDR3 nucleotide sequence: TGCGCCAGCAGTTTGGCCGGGGGGGCGGTCGAGCAGTACTTC. Translation gives CASSLAGGAVEQYF.

The chain is built from TRBV20-1 and TRBJ1-1, with D uncertain. V lost 5 bases and J lost 0, with 19 bases in between. This CDR3 region has 16 residues. Germline values: CDR1 DFQATT, CDR2 SNEGSKA (reference sequence). This chain's CDR3 is CSAPKGVRRMNTEAFF. CDR3 DNA sequence: TGCAGTGCTCCCAAAGGAGTAAGGAGAATGAACACTGAAGCTTTCTTT.

The CDR3 loop reads CASSKLGTGEETQYF. As DNA, the CDR3 is TGTGCCAGCAGTAAGCTAGGGACAGGGGAAGAGACCCAGTACTTC. The V call is TRBV6-1, the J call TRBJ2-5, with TRBD1 identical over 10 bases. Germline CDR1 is MNHNS and CDR2 is SASEGT. The J segment lost 3 bases and the V segment lost 5 bases, leaving 6 bases of the junction unmatched. The CDR3 length is 15 residues.

The sample holds a few counts of this clonotype. The chain joins TRBV4-3 to TRBJ1-1, with D uncertain. The CDR3 is made up of 13 amino acids. The germline V gene has CDR1 LGHNA and CDR2 YSLEER. Trimming stripped 3 bases from V and 1 base from J, with 6 bases between. In nucleotides, the CDR3 is TGCGCCAGCAGCCATCCGGGGAACACTGAAGCTTTCTTT. It yields the protein CASSHPGNTEAFF.

This clonotype was seen many times. The genes are TRBV7-9 and TRBJ2-5; weak D call: TRBD1 (5 bases). Germline V gene lookup returns CDR1 SEHNR and CDR2 FQNEAQ (reference sequence). V was cut by 2 bases and J by 2 bases, with 12 bases left in between. This CDR3 is built from 15 residues. DNA for the CDR3: TGTGCCAGCAGCTTAATAACAGGAGAACAAGAGACCCAGTACTTC. As protein: CASSLITGEQETQYF.

V usage is TRBV7-2 and J usage is TRBJ1-6, with D possibly being TRBD1 (5 bases). The CDR3 is 15 amino acids. V was trimmed by 1 base and J by 7 bases, leaving 11 bases between them. Germline V gene data show CDR1 as SGHTA and CDR2 as FQGNSA. The CDR3 loop reads CASSLGARANSPLHF. Written as DNA, the CDR3 is TGTGCCAGCAGCTTAGGGGCCAGGGCCAATTCACCCCTCCACTTT.